The present entry profiles one TCR beta chain with its context. Its antigen is not identified. The TCR beta profiling, which covered VDJ combination and CDR3 sequence, was carried out using genomic DNA as the template. TCRdb used MiXCR to reprocess the reads, holding one entry per CDR3 protein. The sample includes roughly 180,000 distinct CDR3 sequences, 48% of them seen just once. Whoever was chosen for sequencing had shown CD8+CD57+ cell expansion by flow cytometry. Every one of the patients had aplastic anemia (severe, acquired). The study sampled blood from patients who had received no therapy. The record originates from a study of CD8+CD57+ T cells in acquired aplastic anemia. Study-level background: Mean DNA quantity obtained from sorted CD4+ and CD8+ cells was about 3.2 ug.

General observations from the study: Patients and healthy controls showed no significant CD8+ Simpson's diversity difference.

The V end was cut by 0 bases, the J end by 1 base, with 13 bases between. Per germline, CDR1 KGHDR and CDR2 SFDVKD. The CDR3 consists of 17 residues. The sequenced sample consisted of sorted CD4+, CD8+, or CD8+CD57+ T cells (not recorded which) from PBMCs. V is TRBV24-1 and J is TRBJ2-3; no clear D gene. This clonotype was obtained from a human donor with aplastic anemia. The CDR3 sequence: CATSDLLLASGTDTQYF. CDR3 nucleotide sequence: TGTGCCACCAGTGATTTGCTTTTGGCTAGTGGCACAGATACGCAGTATTTT.